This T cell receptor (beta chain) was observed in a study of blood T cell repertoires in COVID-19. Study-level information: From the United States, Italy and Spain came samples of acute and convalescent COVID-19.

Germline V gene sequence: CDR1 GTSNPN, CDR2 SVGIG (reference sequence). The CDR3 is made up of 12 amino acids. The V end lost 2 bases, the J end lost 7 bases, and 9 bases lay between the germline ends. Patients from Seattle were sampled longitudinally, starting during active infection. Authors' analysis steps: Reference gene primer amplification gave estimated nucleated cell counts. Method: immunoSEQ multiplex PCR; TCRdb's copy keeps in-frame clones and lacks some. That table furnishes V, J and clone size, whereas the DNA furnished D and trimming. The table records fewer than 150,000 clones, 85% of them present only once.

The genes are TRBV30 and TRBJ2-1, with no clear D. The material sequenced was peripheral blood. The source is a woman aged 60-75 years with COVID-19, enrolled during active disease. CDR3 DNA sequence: TGTGCCTGGAGTTTACTCGGGAATGAGCAGTTCTTC. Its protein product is CAWSLLGNEQFF.